This T cell receptor (beta chain) is drawn from a study of T cells after posttransplantation cyclophosphamide. This table comes from immunoSEQ multiplex PCR, and its TCRdb copy is limited to in-frame clones, with some not included. This sample comprises tens of thousands of clones, none seen once only. The sample holds many counts of this clone. Sample: PBMCs. The source of this sequence is a man in his forties or fifties in good health, CMV-negative, and a related stem cell transplant donor.

The CDR3 region is CSVGDSNTEAFF. CDR3 in DNA: TGCAGCGTTGGGGACTCGAACACTGAAGCTTTCTTT. This chain connects TRBV29-1 to TRBJ1-1; maybe TRBD1 (5 bases). In germline, CDR1 is SQVTM, CDR2 ANQGSEA. V shed 4 bases and J shed 1 base, with 7 bases lying between them. The CDR3 totals 12 residues.